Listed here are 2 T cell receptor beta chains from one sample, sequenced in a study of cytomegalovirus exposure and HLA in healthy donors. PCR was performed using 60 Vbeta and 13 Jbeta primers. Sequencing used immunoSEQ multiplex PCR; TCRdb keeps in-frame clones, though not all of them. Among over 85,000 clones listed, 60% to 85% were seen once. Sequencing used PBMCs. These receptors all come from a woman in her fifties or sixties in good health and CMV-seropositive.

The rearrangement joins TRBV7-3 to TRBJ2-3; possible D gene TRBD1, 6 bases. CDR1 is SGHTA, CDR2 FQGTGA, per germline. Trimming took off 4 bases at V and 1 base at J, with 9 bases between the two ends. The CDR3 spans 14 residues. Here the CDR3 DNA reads TGTGCCAGCAGCTCGACAGGCCGCACAGATACGCAGTATTTT. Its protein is CASSSTGRTDTQYF.

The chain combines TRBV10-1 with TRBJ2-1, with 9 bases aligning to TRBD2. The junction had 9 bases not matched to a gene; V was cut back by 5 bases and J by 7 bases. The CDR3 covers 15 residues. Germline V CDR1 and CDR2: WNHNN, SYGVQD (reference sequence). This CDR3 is CASSLAGEALNEQFF. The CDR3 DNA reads TGCGCCAGCAGTTTAGCGGGAGAAGCGCTAAATGAGCAGTTCTTC.